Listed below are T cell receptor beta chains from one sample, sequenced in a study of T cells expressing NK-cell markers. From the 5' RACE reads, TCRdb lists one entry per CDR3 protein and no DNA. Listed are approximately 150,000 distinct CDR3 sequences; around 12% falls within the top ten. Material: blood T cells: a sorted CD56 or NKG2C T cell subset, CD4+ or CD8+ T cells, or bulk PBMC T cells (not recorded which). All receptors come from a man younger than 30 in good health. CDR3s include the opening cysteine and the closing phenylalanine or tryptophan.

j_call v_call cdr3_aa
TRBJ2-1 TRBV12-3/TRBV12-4 CASSLNGGRSFDEQFF
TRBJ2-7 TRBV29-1 CSARDRTYEQYF
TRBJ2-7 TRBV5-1 CASSLHSMGYEQYF
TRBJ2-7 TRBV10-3 CAIREDGTEITYEQYF
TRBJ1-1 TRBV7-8 CASSPTRGAHNTEAFF
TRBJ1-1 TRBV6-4 CASSEGWAGENTEAFF
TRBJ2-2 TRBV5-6 CASSLAGTITGELFF
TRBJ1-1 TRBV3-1 CASSHSSGIMNTEAFF
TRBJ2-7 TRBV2 CASTGLASYEQYF
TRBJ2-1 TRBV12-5 CASGLVATGEQFF
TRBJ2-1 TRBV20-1 CSASWKGNEQFF
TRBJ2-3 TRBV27 CASIKLTGGFTDTQYF
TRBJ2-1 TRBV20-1 CSAPGGSNEQFF
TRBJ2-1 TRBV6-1 CASTDSGRASGEQFF
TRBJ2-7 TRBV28 CASSPRMMAHEQYF
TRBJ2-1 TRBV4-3 CASSQVLLGTVVEQFF
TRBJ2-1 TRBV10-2 CASSEGRSEQFF
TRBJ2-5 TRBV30 CAWSVLAGDFWGETQYF
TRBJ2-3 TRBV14 CASSLLAGVPDTQYF
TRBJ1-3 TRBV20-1 CSARFGNTIYF
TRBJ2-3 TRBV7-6 CASSSPGTGADTQYF
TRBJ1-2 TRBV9 CASERLGGYTF
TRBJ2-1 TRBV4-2 CASSQGPGLAEGNGRNEQFF
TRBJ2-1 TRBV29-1 CSVRVGRNEQFF
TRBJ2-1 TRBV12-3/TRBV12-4 CASSFLDGRKDEQFF
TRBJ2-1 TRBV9 CASSPVSERDPPYNEQFF
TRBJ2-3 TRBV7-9 CASTQSTDTQYF
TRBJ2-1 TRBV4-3 CASSQERVAGIGNEQFF
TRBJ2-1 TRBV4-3 CASSQDSPPRGSAYNEQFF
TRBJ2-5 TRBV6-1 CASRPPGQRETQYF
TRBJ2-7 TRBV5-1 CASGASPLYEQYF
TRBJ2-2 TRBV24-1 CATSLSDNTGELFF